These 30 T cell receptor beta chains originate from one sample sequenced in a study of blood T cell repertoires in COVID-19. Profiled with immunoSEQ multiplex PCR; TCRdb holds only in-frame clones, not every one. Of 150,000 to 200,000 clones in the sample, around 89% were seen once. Sequencing used PBMCs or T cells enriched from blood (not recorded which). The source is a woman aged 45-65 years who had recovered from COVID-19.

The chain combines TRBV11-3 with TRBJ2-1; TRBD2 aligns across 11 bases. Germline values: CDR1 SGHNT, CDR2 YENEEA. The CDR3 runs to 16 residues. Unmatched junction bases numbered 7, after V lost 2 bases and J lost 7 bases. The CDR3 DNA reads as TGTGCCAGCAGCTTACGGCTACTAGCGGGGGTAAATGAGCAGTTCTTC. Protein: CASSLRLLAGVNEQFF.

The V call is TRBV30, the J call TRBJ2-2; D is uncertain. Per the germline V gene, CDR1 is GTSNPN and CDR2 is SVGIG (reference sequence). The CDR3 runs 13 residues. V gave up 2 bases and J gave up 6 bases, with 10 bases separating them. In DNA form, the CDR3 reads TGTGCCTGGAGTAAAGCGCTCGCCGGGGAGCTGTTTTTT. Translating it yields CAWSKALAGELFF.

The chain has TRBV27 and TRBJ1-6, with a tentative D call TRBD1 (5 bases). Germline assignment: CDR1 MNHEY and CDR2 SMNVEV (reference sequence). The V and J ends lost 5 bases and 7 bases respectively, with 33 bases between them. This CDR3 has 21 residues. This CDR3 reads CASSPPPTAHVRIPGNSPLHF. Here the CDR3 DNA reads TGTGCCAGCAGTCCCCCCCCGACAGCCCATGTTCGTATCCCCGGGAATTCACCCCTCCACTTT.

The chain uses TRBV24-1 and TRBJ2-1; 10 nucleotides match TRBD1. The V gene's germline CDR1 is KGHDR and CDR2 SFDVKD. The CDR3 sequence is 15 residues long. V gave up 3 bases and J gave up 6 bases; unmatched junction bases: 4. This CDR3 reads CATSDPGQGLNEQFF. In nucleotides, the CDR3 is TGTGCCACCAGTGATCCGGGACAGGGGCTCAATGAGCAGTTCTTC.

This clone was observed once. This chain uses TRBV11-2 with TRBJ2-2; D is possibly TRBD2 (5 bases). Germline CDR1 and CDR2: SGHAT and FQNNGV. V was trimmed by 11 bases and J by 6 bases, leaving 13 bases between them. This CDR3 region has 12 residues. CDR3 amino acids: CAWLAPPGELFF. In nucleotides, the CDR3 is TGTGCCTGGCTAGCACCTCCCGGGGAGCTGTTTTTT.

To note about this clone: The same CDR3 is also encoded by other DNA sequences in this sample. This chain uses TRBV2 with TRBJ1-2; no clear D gene. This CDR3 is built from 14 residues. V gave up 3 bases and J gave up 4 bases, with 12 bases separating them. From germline, CDR1 is SNHLY and CDR2 FYNNEI. The CDR3 sequence is CASSEEGAGYGYTF. CDR3 sequence (DNA): TGTGCCAGCAGTGAGGAGGGAGCTGGCTATGGCTACACCTTC.

V gene TRBV4-3 combines with J gene TRBJ2-2; 10 bases are a match to TRBD2. With 0 bases clipped from V and 8 bases from J, the junction kept 15 bases outside the gene matches. The germline V gene has CDR1 LGHNA and CDR2 YSLEER. This CDR3 spans 19 amino acids. CDR3: CASSQDYQRGGPLEGELFF. DNA for the CDR3: TGCGCCAGCAGCCAAGATTATCAGCGGGGGGGCCCCTTGGAAGGGGAGCTGTTTTTT.

V is TRBV11-2 and J is TRBJ2-4, with TRBD2 matching over 8 bases. Germline V CDR1 and CDR2: SGHAT, FQNNGV. Germline trimming cut 3 bases from V and 9 bases from J; bases unmatched to any gene: 4. The CDR3 extends over 13 amino acids. The CDR3 spells CASSLGLEAIQYF. CDR3 DNA sequence: TGTGCCAGCAGCTTGGGACTAGAAGCCATTCAGTACTTC.

The CDR3 is CASSLRGRTNEKLFF. Written as DNA, the CDR3 is TGTGCCAGCAGCTTACGGGGGAGGACTAATGAAAAACTGTTTTTT. The V call is TRBV11-2, the J call TRBJ1-4; TRBD1 might be the D (5 bases). The germline CDR1 and CDR2 sequences are SGHAT and FQNNGV. V shed 2 bases and J shed 2 bases, with 9 bases lying between them. The CDR3 is 15 amino acids. Variable domain in full (rest from reference TRBV11-2 and TRBJ1-4): EAGVAQSPRYKIIEKRQSVAFWCNPISGHATLYWYQQILGQGPKLLIQFQNNGVVDDSQLPKDRFSAERLKGVDSTLKIQPAKLEDSAVYLCASSLRGRTNEKLFFGSGTQLSVL.

The chain uses TRBV10-3 and TRBJ1-5; 7 nucleotides align to TRBD1. This CDR3 comprises 17 residues. The V segment lost 3 bases and the J segment 1 base; nucleotides outside the gene matches: 9. Germline assignment: CDR1 ENHRY and CDR2 SYGVKD. CDR3: CAISDSFDRVSNQPQHF. The CDR3 DNA reads as TGTGCCATCAGTGACTCTTTTGACAGGGTGAGCAATCAGCCCCAGCATTTT.

This chain links TRBV15 with TRBJ2-3; D may be TRBD1 (5 bases). CDR1 and CDR2 (germline): LNHNV, YYDKDF (reference sequence). The CDR3 loop spans 16 amino acids. Deletions cut 1 base from V and 0 bases from J, with 11 bases between. CDR3: CATSRARGSSTDTQYF. CDR3 nucleotides: TGTGCCACCAGCAGAGCTAGGGGTAGTAGCACAGATACGCAGTATTTT.

The V call is TRBV5-1, the J call TRBJ1-2; TRBD1 might be the D (6 bases). Germline V CDR1 and CDR2: SGHRS, YFSETQ. The ends were cut back, 3 bases at V and 2 bases at J, with 17 bases in the middle. The CDR3 sequence is 16 residues long. This chain's CDR3 is CASSSPGTTQNYGYTF. DNA for the CDR3: TGCGCCAGCAGCTCACCCGGGACAACCCAAAACTATGGCTACACCTTC. The whole variable domain, filled in from reference TRBV5-1 and TRBJ1-2, reads KAGVTQTPRYLIKTRGQQVTLSCSPISGHRSVSWYQQTPGQGLQFLFEYFSETQRNKGNFPGRFSGRQFSNSRSEMNVSTLELGDSALYLCASSSPGTTQNYGYTFGSGTRLTVV.

The J gene is TRBJ2-1, the V gene TRBV24-1, with TRBD2 as a possible D gene (6 bases). This CDR3 is built from 16 residues. Trimming cost V 0 bases and J 4 bases, with 12 bases left between them. Looked up from germline, CDR1 is KGHDR and CDR2 is SFDVKD. For the CDR3, the DNA is TGTGCCACCAGTGATTTGAAGGGGACTGGGTACAATGAGCAGTTCTTC. Its protein product is CATSDLKGTGYNEQFF.

The chain has TRBV11-2 and TRBJ2-2; 13 bases are shared with TRBD2. This CDR3 has 16 residues. J was trimmed by 4 bases and V by 4 bases; bases with no gene match: 3. The V gene's germline CDR1 is SGHAT and CDR2 FQNNGV. The CDR3 coding sequence is TGTGCCAGCAGCTCGGGACTAGCGGGGTCCACCGGGGAGCTGTTTTTT. Translating it yields CASSSGLAGSTGELFF.

The chain links TRBV18 to TRBJ2-3, with TRBD1 matching over 7 bases. The CDR3 sequence is 18 residues long. J gave up 0 bases and V 2 bases, and 11 bases lay outside the gene matches. Germline CDR1 is KGHSH and CDR2 is LQKENI. CDR3 in amino acids: CASSPKTTGTASTDTQYF. DNA of the CDR3: TGTGCCAGCTCACCAAAGACTACCGGGACAGCTAGCACAGATACGCAGTATTTT.

This clone has just one count. This chain connects TRBV2 to TRBJ1-1; 9 nucleotides align to TRBD1. Per germline, CDR1 SNHLY and CDR2 FYNNEI. Unmatched junction bases numbered 4, after V lost 6 bases and J lost 5 bases. The CDR3 contains 13 residues. This chain's CDR3 is CASSADRGTEAFF. CDR3 nucleotides: TGTGCCAGCAGCGCCGACAGGGGGACTGAAGCTTTCTTT.

The rearrangement joins TRBV11-3 to TRBJ1-3, with TRBD1 matching over 7 bases. The length of the CDR3 is 16 residues. Trimming at V came to 5 bases and at J to 0 bases, leaving 7 bases not matched to a gene. The germline V gene has CDR1 SGHNT and CDR2 YENEEA. The CDR3 nucleotides read TGTGCCAGCAGCCAGACAGGGACCTACTCTGGAAACACCATATATTTT. Translating it yields CASSQTGTYSGNTIYF.

This chain connects TRBV29-1 to TRBJ2-4, with D perhaps matching TRBD1 (6 bases). The CDR3 runs 15 residues. V lost 4 bases and J lost 0, with 13 bases in between. From germline, CDR1 is SQVTM and CDR2 ANQGSEA. The CDR3, as DNA: TGCAGCGTTGTGATGGGGACATTAGCCAAAAACATTCAGTACTTC. Translated, it gives CSVVMGTLAKNIQYF.

The CDR3 is CASSPGRGNTEAFF. CDR3 in DNA: TGTGCCAGCTCACCAGGCAGGGGGAACACTGAAGCTTTCTTT. The rearrangement links TRBV18 to TRBJ1-1; perhaps TRBD1 as D (6 bases). Germline CDR1 and CDR2: KGHSH and LQKENI. This CDR3 has 14 amino acids. Trimming removed 2 bases at V and 1 base at J, with 8 bases between.

The chain has TRBV5-1 and TRBJ2-5; D is possibly TRBD1 (6 bases). V dropped 3 bases and J dropped 5 bases, with 11 bases sitting between them. Germline V gene sequence: CDR1 SGHRS, CDR2 YFSETQ. The length of the CDR3 is 13 residues. The DNA of the CDR3 is TGCGCCAGCAGCTGGCAGGGGTGGGAGACCCAGTACTTC. Translating gives CASSWQGWETQYF.

The V call is TRBV5-8, the J call TRBJ1-6; TRBD1 aligns across 9 bases. V lost 2 bases and J lost 9; bases outside the gene matches: 3. Per germline, CDR1 SGHTS and CDR2 YDEGEE. This CDR3 is built from 14 residues. The CDR3 DNA sequence: TGTGCCAGCAGCTTACAGGGGGCCGGTTCACCCCTCCACTTT. This sequence encodes CASSLQGAGSPLHF.

The rearrangement links TRBV7-2 to TRBJ1-2; tentatively, D is TRBD1 (6 bases). Trimming took 2 bases from V and 5 from J, leaving 12 bases between them. The germline V gene encodes CDR1 SGHTA and CDR2 FQGNSA. The CDR3 extends over 14 amino acids. The CDR3 coding sequence is TGTGCCAGCAGCTTATCATCCGGGACATATGGCTACACCTTC. As protein: CASSLSSGTYGYTF.

The chain carries TRBV18 and TRBJ2-7, with D perhaps matching TRBD1 (5 bases). CDR1 and CDR2 (germline): KGHSH, LQKENI. V lost 1 base to trimming and J lost 2 bases, with 9 bases between them. The CDR3 consists of 14 residues. CDR3 region: CASSPRTGTYEQYF. The DNA of the CDR3 is TGTGCCAGCTCACCACGCACAGGAACCTACGAGCAGTACTTC. The full variable domain, with the rest looked up from reference TRBV18 and TRBJ2-7, is NAGVMQNPRHLVRRRGQEARLRCSPMKGHSHVYWYRQLPEEGLKFMVYLQKENIIDESGMPKERFSAEFPKEGPSILRIQQVVRGDSAAYFCASSPRTGTYEQYFGPGTRLTVT.

V is TRBV9 and J is TRBJ2-2; 10 nucleotides match TRBD2. J was trimmed by 4 bases and V by 5 bases; bases with no gene match: 8. Germline CDR1 SGDLS, CDR2 YYNGEE. CDR3 size: 16 residues. The CDR3 nucleotides are TGTGCCAGCAGTCTGCCGAGCGGGGGGGCCACCGGGGAGCTGTTTTTT. Protein: CASSLPSGGATGELFF. The full variable domain, with the rest looked up from reference TRBV9 and TRBJ2-2, is DSGVTQTPKHLITATGQRVTLRCSPRSGDLSVYWYQQSLDQGLQFLIQYYNGEERAKGNILERFSAQQFPDLHSELNLSSLELGDSALYFCASSLPSGGATGELFFGEGSRLTVL.

The chain recombines TRBV19 with TRBJ1-2; no reliable D call. The CDR3 sequence is 13 residues long. Trimming cost V 1 base and J 5 bases, with 8 bases left between them. Germline values: CDR1 LNHDA, CDR2 SQIVND (reference sequence). The CDR3 sequence: CASSIGGPYGYTF. Here the CDR3 DNA reads TGTGCCAGTAGTATAGGCGGCCCGTATGGCTACACCTTC.

The chain has TRBV7-9 and TRBJ1-6, with no clear D. The V gene lost 2 bases and the J gene lost 8 bases, with 19 bases spanning the gap. The CDR3 spans 17 residues. Germline values: CDR1 SEHNR, CDR2 FQNEAQ (reference sequence). The DNA of the CDR3 is TGTGCCAGCAGCTTAAAAGCGTCGAGGGATCGGTATTCACCCCTCCACTTT. Its translation is CASSLKASRDRYSPLHF.

V and J are TRBV4-2 and TRBJ2-5, with TRBD1 as a possible D gene (6 bases). The V gene's germline CDR1 is LGHNA and CDR2 YNFKEQ. Trimming removed 0 bases from V and 7 bases from J, with 15 bases in between. The CDR3 runs 15 residues. The CDR3 bases are TGTGCCAGCAGCCAAGATTTGGCACTCAGGGGGACCCAGTACTTC. It encodes CASSQDLALRGTQYF.

The CDR3 spells CASSQEEGRNTEAFF. The CDR3 coding sequence is TGTGCCAGCAGCCAAGAGGAGGGGCGGAACACTGAAGCTTTCTTT. This rearrangement joins TRBV4-2 to TRBJ1-1; D might be TRBD1 (5 bases). The CDR3 is 15 amino acids. V lost 0 bases and J lost 1, with 9 bases in between. Germline-derived CDR1 and CDR2 are LGHNA and YNFKEQ.

This rearrangement joins TRBV19 to TRBJ1-2; 10 bases agree with TRBD1. Germline V lookup: CDR1 LNHDA, CDR2 SQIVND (reference sequence). The J segment lost 7 bases and the V segment lost 8 bases, leaving 7 bases of the junction unmatched. The CDR3 is made up of 13 amino acids. The CDR3 coding sequence is TGTGCCAGTCTCCGACAGGGGGCAGTTGGCTACACCTTC. It encodes CASLRQGAVGYTF.

The genes are TRBV7-6 and TRBJ2-2, with D hard to call. The germline CDR1 and CDR2 sequences are SGHVS and FNYEAQ. V was trimmed by 5 bases and J by 4 bases, leaving 14 bases between them. CDR3 length: 15 residues. The CDR3 protein is CASSAEAAFTGELFF. The CDR3 nucleotides are TGTGCCAGCAGCGCAGAGGCCGCGTTCACCGGGGAGCTGTTTTTT.